This TCR beta chain was found in a study of vaccination and CD4 T cells after COVID-19. On the study more broadly: Stimulation used overlapping spike peptides from SARS-CoV-2, HCoV-NL63, HCoV-OC43 and HCoV-229E. Overall study findings and caveats: The study found that a median approximately 86% of reactive clones in convalescent patients appeared only post-vaccination. Relatively small numbers of convalescent patients were studied, with no early post-infection timepoints included.

Details on this clonotype: Its antigen is still unknown.

Treatment defined: approximately 9-day PBMC culture with coronavirus spike peptide pools or control peptides (ViraFEST assay). The culture of a few million PBMCs per well included about 9.7 IU/ml IL-2 and around 10 ug/ml peptide pools. The Oncomine TCR Beta short-read assay was applied to DNA of cultured CD4+ T cells. Each CDR3 protein is one row after TCRdb ran MiXCR on the PCR reads. This repertoire shows some 25,000 distinct CDR3 sequences, around 45% found once; its top ten account for 7.2%. The CDR3 runs 14 residues. This TCR came from a human donor who had recovered from COVID-19. The genes are TRBV21-1 and TRBJ1-5; the DNA was not compared with TRBD1, the D call given in the table. TRBV21-1 is deemed a pseudogene. The sample was CD4+ T cells from blood, cultured in vitro. This chain's CDR3 is CASLQGIRNQPQHF. CDR3 sequence (DNA): TGTGCCAGCCTACAGGGGATAAGGAATCAGCCCCAGCATTTT.